What follows are 25 T cell receptor beta chains derived from one specimen sequenced in a study of cytomegalovirus exposure and HLA in healthy donors. The data were produced by immunoSEQ multiplex PCR, yet TCRdb's version contains in-frame clones alone and is incomplete. Of 57,000 or so clones in the sample, just under 95% were seen once. The specimen was PBMCs. The receptors were sampled from a man in his late teens or twenties in good health and CMV-seronegative.

The chain employs TRBV6-5 and TRBJ1-2; 7 positions agree with TRBD1. J lost 8 bases, V lost 6 bases, and 9 bases had no gene match. Germline assignment: CDR1 MNHEY and CDR2 SVGAGI. The CDR3 is made up of 13 amino acids. The CDR3 sequence is CASSRDSTGGYTF. In DNA form, the CDR3 reads TGTGCCAGCAGCCGGGACAGTACAGGCGGCTACACCTTC.

The chain joins TRBV27 to TRBJ2-1; 7 bases match TRBD2. Unmatched junction bases numbered 10, after V lost 8 bases and J lost 3 bases. CDR1 and CDR2 from the germline V gene are MNHEY and SMNVEV (reference sequence). CDR3 length equals 15 residues. The DNA for the CDR3 is TGTGCCAGCCCGACCCGGACTAGTTACTACAATGAGCAGTTCTTC. This encodes CASPTRTSYYNEQFF.

The CDR3 nucleotides read TGTGCCAGCAGGGACCCTGACACCTGGGGCGACAATGAGCAGTTCTTC. Translating it yields CASRDPDTWGDNEQFF. V usage is TRBV28 and J usage is TRBJ2-1, with D possibly TRBD1 on 5 matching bases. The CDR3 is 16 residues long. The germline V and J ends were trimmed by 6 bases and 5 bases, with 20 bases remaining between them. In germline, CDR1 is MDHEN, CDR2 SYDVKM.

The rearrangement links TRBV18 to TRBJ1-1; D possibly corresponds to TRBD1 (6 bases). The germline CDR1 and CDR2 sequences are KGHSH and LQKENI. V lost 2 bases, J lost 1 base, and 14 bases lay in between. The CDR3 is 16 amino acids. CDR3 region: CASSPAAGGANTEAFF. The CDR3 nucleotides are TGTGCCAGCTCACCAGCGGCTGGGGGGGCGAACACTGAAGCTTTCTTT.

The genes are TRBV30 and TRBJ2-1; TRBD1 aligns across 8 bases. Germline V gene sequence: CDR1 GTSNPN, CDR2 SVGIG (reference sequence). The CDR3 has 13 residues. The ends lost 3 bases at V and 7 bases at J; junction bases unmatched: 5. The CDR3 bases are TGTGCCTGGAGCCGACAGGGGAGAAATGAGCAGTTCTTC. The encoded protein is CAWSRQGRNEQFF. Complete variable domain (other parts from reference TRBV30 and TRBJ2-1): SQTIHQWPATLVQPVGSPLSLECTVEGTSNPNLYWYRQAAGRGLQLLFYSVGIGQISSEVPQNLSASRPQDRQFILSSKKLLLSDSGFYLCAWSRQGRNEQFFGPGTRLTVL.

This chain links TRBV6-1 with TRBJ2-2; TRBD2 matches at 7 bases. The ends lost 1 base at V and 4 bases at J; junction bases unmatched: 0. Germline V gene sequence: CDR1 MNHNS, CDR2 SASEGT. This CDR3 contains 14 residues. The CDR3 loop is CASSEGTSTGELFF. CDR3 in DNA: TGTGCCAGCAGTGAAGGGACTAGCACCGGGGAGCTGTTTTTT.

The chain employs TRBV7-9 and TRBJ1-1; 9 bases match TRBD1. Germline V gene data show CDR1 as SEHNR and CDR2 as FQNEAQ (reference sequence). The CDR3 has 14 amino acids. V lost 3 bases to trimming and J lost 4 bases; unmatched junction nucleotides: 3. The CDR3 bases are TGTGCCAGCAGCTTGACGACAGGGGGCACTGAAGCTTTCTTT. Residues: CASSLTTGGTEAFF.

The chain employs TRBV5-1 and TRBJ2-1; D might be TRBD2 (6 bases). CDR3 length: 14 amino acids. Germline-derived CDR1 and CDR2 are SGHRS and YFSETQ. The V gene lost 2 bases and the J gene lost 8 bases, with 14 bases spanning the gap. The CDR3 region is CASSFIPGGYEQFF. Here the CDR3 DNA reads TGCGCCAGCAGCTTTATCCCCGGAGGGTATGAGCAGTTCTTC.

This clone was observed a single time. The genes are TRBV5-8 and TRBJ2-5, with D possibly TRBD2 on 5 matching bases. Germline-derived CDR1 and CDR2 are SGHTS and YDEGEE. The CDR3 sequence is 14 residues long. With 0 bases removed from V and 5 bases from J, the gap between germline ends came to 11 bases. CDR3: CASSLGGLEETQYF. The CDR3 coding sequence is TGTGCCAGCAGCTTGGGCGGGCTAGAGGAGACCCAGTACTTC.

The count of this clone is one. This chain links TRBV4-1 with TRBJ1-5, with 7 nucleotides matching TRBD1. This CDR3 contains 16 residues. Per the germline V gene, CDR1 is MGHRA and CDR2 is YSYEKL. V lost 0 bases and J lost 1; bases outside the gene matches: 3. The CDR3 is CASSQDLGQSNQPQHF. CDR3 bases: TGCGCCAGCAGCCAAGATTTGGGACAGAGCAATCAGCCCCAGCATTTT.

This clone was recorded once. V and J are TRBV7-9 and TRBJ2-7, with TRBD2 matching 8 bases. V lost 7 bases to trimming and J lost 3 bases; unmatched junction nucleotides: 11. This CDR3 contains 15 residues. Germline CDR1 SEHNR, CDR2 FQNEAQ (reference sequence). This CDR3 reads CASTSPGGPFYEQYF. The CDR3 DNA reads TGTGCCAGCACCAGCCCGGGAGGGCCTTTCTACGAGCAGTACTTC.

This rearrangement joins TRBV19 to TRBJ1-4, with a possible D match to TRBD1 (5 bases). The CDR3 runs 15 residues. Germline lookup yields CDR1 LNHDA and CDR2 SQIVND (reference sequence). Trimming removed 5 bases at V and 5 bases at J, with 15 bases between. The CDR3 DNA follows: TGTGCCAGTAGTCCGGGGGGAAGAATGAATGAAAAACTGTTTTTT. It yields the protein CASSPGGRMNEKLFF.

The rearrangement joins TRBV28 to TRBJ2-1; 9 bases are shared with TRBD1. V lost 5 bases and J lost 12; bases outside the gene matches: 14. Germline CDR1 and CDR2: MDHEN and SYDVKM. The CDR3 contains 15 residues. The CDR3 region has the DNA TGTGCCAGCAGTGGGCCGGGACAGGGAGGTCGTGGGCAGTTCTTC. It specifies CASSGPGQGGRGQFF.

The genes are TRBV5-1 and TRBJ2-2; D perhaps matches TRBD1 (6 bases). The CDR3 runs to 14 residues. Per germline, CDR1 SGHRS and CDR2 YFSETQ. Between the trimmed V and J ends, which lost 0 bases and 7 bases, there was a span of 10 bases. CDR3 sequence: CASSLDRAGGELFF. The CDR3 coding sequence is TGCGCCAGCAGCTTGGACAGGGCGGGCGGGGAGCTGTTTTTT.

The CDR3 DNA follows: TGCGCCAGCAGTCCTAACCTTCACAGGGGTGGCTACACCTTC. This gives the protein CASSPNLHRGGYTF. The gene calls are TRBV10-1 and TRBJ1-2, with 7 bases fitting TRBD1. This CDR3 spans 14 amino acids. With V trimmed by 5 bases and J by 7 bases, 10 bases remained unmatched. Germline V gives CDR1 WNHNN, CDR2 SYGVQD (reference sequence).

The chain employs TRBV6-5 and TRBJ2-7; 8 bases match TRBD2. The CDR3 is made up of 15 amino acids. The germline CDR1 and CDR2 sequences are MNHEY and SVGAGI. V was pared by 0 bases and J by 4 bases, with 5 bases of the junction left unmatched. The chain's CDR3 is CASSYSITGGYEQYF. For the CDR3, the DNA is TGTGCCAGCAGTTACTCGATTACGGGAGGGTACGAGCAGTACTTC.

The chain joins TRBV18 to TRBJ2-5; the D is unclear. The CDR3 sequence is 15 residues long. Trimming left V 0 bases short and J 2 bases short, with 10 bases between. Per germline, CDR1 KGHSH and CDR2 LQKENI. The CDR3 loop is CASSPPPPQQETQYF. The CDR3, as DNA: TGTGCCAGCTCACCACCTCCGCCCCAGCAAGAGACCCAGTACTTC.

This clone was recorded only once. The chain joins TRBV5-1 to TRBJ2-5, with D possibly TRBD2 on 5 matching bases. This CDR3 is built from 16 residues. The V end was cut by 0 bases, the J end by 4 bases, with 16 bases between. Looked up from germline, CDR1 is SGHRS and CDR2 is YFSETQ. The CDR3 sequence: CASSLVWGREGETQYF. The CDR3 nucleotides read TGCGCCAGCAGCTTGGTATGGGGAAGAGAGGGAGAGACCCAGTACTTC.

V and J are TRBV19 and TRBJ1-5; D is unclear. V lost 3 bases, J lost 6 bases, and 6 bases lay in between. The CDR3 length is 12 residues. Germline CDR1 reads LNHDA; CDR2 reads SQIVND (reference sequence). CDR3 bases: TGTGCCAGTAGTATTGGGAGTCAGCCCCAGCATTTT. It specifies CASSIGSQPQHF.

This chain joins TRBV19 and TRBJ2-1; TRBD2 matches 11 bases. CDR1 and CDR2 from the germline V gene are LNHDA and SQIVND (reference sequence). V shed 4 bases and J 1 base; nucleotides not matched to a gene: 3. CDR3 size: 16 residues. DNA for the CDR3: TGTGCCAGTAGTACAAGGACTAGCGGGTCCTACAATGAGCAGTTCTTC. This translates into CASSTRTSGSYNEQFF.

The V gene is TRBV6-4, the J gene TRBJ2-7; 8 bases fit TRBD1. V trimming: 5 bases; J trimming: 2 bases; junction bases outside the gene matches: 8. Germline V CDR1 and CDR2: MRHNA, SNTAGT. This CDR3 has 15 amino acids. The CDR3 is CASSMADRATYEQYF. The CDR3 DNA reads as TGTGCCAGCAGTATGGCGGACAGGGCCACCTACGAGCAGTACTTC.

The chain uses TRBV29-1 and TRBJ2-4; D is undetermined. Germline V gene lookup returns CDR1 SQVTM and CDR2 ANQGSEA. Trimming left V 7 bases short and J 0 bases short, with 4 bases between. The CDR3 has 11 amino acids. Written as DNA, the CDR3 is TGCAGCGCCGTAGCCAAAAACATTCAGTACTTC. Residues: CSAVAKNIQYF. Using reference TRBV29-1 and TRBJ2-4 for the parts outside the CDR3, the full variable domain is SAVISQKPSRDICQRGTSLTIQCQVDSQVTMMFWYRQQPGQSLTLIATANQGSEATYESGFVIDKFPISRPNLTFSTLTVSNMSPEDSSIYLCSAVAKNIQYFGAGTRLSVL.

As for this clone: One end of the junction is discordant with germline, which a read error may explain. The V gene is TRBV7-2, the J gene TRBJ2-7; 10 nucleotides line up with TRBD2. CDR1 SGHTA and CDR2 FQGNSA come from the germline V gene. CDR3 size: 15 residues. The CDR3 sequence: CASSLASGSGYEQYF. In DNA, the CDR3 is TGTGCCAGCAGCCTAGCTAGCGGGAGCGGCTACGAGCAGTACTTC.

The chain couples TRBV29-1 to TRBJ2-5, with 7 bases that match TRBD2. Germline V gene data show CDR1 as SQVTM and CDR2 as ANQGSEA. The CDR3 consists of 13 residues. Losses at the gene ends were 8 bases for V and 5 bases for J; bases not matched to a gene: 11. CDR3 in amino acids: CSHRWGGAETQYF. The CDR3 DNA follows: TGCAGCCATCGATGGGGGGGAGCGGAGACCCAGTACTTC.

This chain uses TRBV6-5 with TRBJ2-2; perhaps TRBD1 as D (6 bases). Germline CDR1 and CDR2: MNHEY and SVGAGI. The CDR3 length is 12 residues. Trimming cost V 6 bases and J 14 bases, with 16 bases left between them. The CDR3 is CASSPNRVGLFF. CDR3 coding DNA: TGTGCCAGCAGCCCCAACAGGGTCGGACTGTTTTTT.